The sequence of this TCR beta chain was determined in a study of early T cells in non-severe SARS-CoV-2 infection. About the research overall: Chains stayed unpaired after sequencing of bulk RNA from unsorted whole blood.

Unique molecular identifiers (one per individual cDNA molecule) were attached. MiXCR was run by TCRdb on the 5' RACE reads, yielding one entry per CDR3 protein. The table has around 30,000 distinct CDR3 sequences, approximately 5.4% seen once. Points on this clonotype: Antigen: not known.

Germline lookup yields CDR1 MGHDK and CDR2 SYGVNS. V lost 6 bases to trimming and J lost 5 bases; unmatched junction nucleotides: 6. The CDR3 runs 13 residues. General observations from the study: VDJdb matching favored anti-spike CD8 responses, missing private and CD4 specificities.

J is TRBJ1-1 and V is TRBV25-1; 7 nucleotides line up with TRBD1. Sequencing was done on a sample of whole blood. The TCR was taken from an adult who was a healthcare worker with PCR-confirmed SARS-CoV-2 infection or an uninfected control (not recorded which). DNA of the CDR3: TGTGCCAGCAGGGACAGGCAATATACTGAAGCTTTCTTT. This sequence encodes CASRDRQYTEAFF.